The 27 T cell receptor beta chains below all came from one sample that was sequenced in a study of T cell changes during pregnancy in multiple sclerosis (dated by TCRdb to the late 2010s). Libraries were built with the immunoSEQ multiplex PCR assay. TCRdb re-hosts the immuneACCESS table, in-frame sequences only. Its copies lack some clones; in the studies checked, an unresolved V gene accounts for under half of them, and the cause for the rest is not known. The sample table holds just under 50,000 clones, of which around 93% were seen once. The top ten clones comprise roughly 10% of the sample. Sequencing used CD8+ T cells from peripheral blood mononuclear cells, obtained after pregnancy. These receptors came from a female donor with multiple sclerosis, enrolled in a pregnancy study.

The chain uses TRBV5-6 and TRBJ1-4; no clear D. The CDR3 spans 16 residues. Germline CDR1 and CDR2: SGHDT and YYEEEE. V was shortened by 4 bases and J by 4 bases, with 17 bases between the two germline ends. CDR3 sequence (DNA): TGTGCCAGCAGCAATATCTTGGAGGAAGGTAATGAAAAACTGTTTTTT. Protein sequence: CASSNILEEGNEKLFF. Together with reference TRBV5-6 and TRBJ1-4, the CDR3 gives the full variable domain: DAGVTQSPTHLIKTRGQQVTLRCSPKSGHDTVSWYQQALGQGPQFIFQYYEEEERQRGNFPDRFSGHQFPNYSSELNVNALLLGDSALYLCASSNILEEGNEKLFFGSGTQLSVL.

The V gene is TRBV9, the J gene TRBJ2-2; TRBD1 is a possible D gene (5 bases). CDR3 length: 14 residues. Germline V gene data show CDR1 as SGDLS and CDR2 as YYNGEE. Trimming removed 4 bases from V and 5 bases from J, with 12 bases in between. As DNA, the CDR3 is TGTGCCAGCAGCCGGTCCAGGGATACCGGGGAGCTGTTTTTT. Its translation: CASSRSRDTGELFF.

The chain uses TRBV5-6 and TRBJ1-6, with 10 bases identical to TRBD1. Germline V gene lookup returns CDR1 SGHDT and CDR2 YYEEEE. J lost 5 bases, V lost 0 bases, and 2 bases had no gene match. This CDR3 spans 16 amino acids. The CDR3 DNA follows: TGTGCCAGCAGCTTGGGACAGGGGGCGAATAATTCACCCCTCCACTTT. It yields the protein CASSLGQGANNSPLHF.

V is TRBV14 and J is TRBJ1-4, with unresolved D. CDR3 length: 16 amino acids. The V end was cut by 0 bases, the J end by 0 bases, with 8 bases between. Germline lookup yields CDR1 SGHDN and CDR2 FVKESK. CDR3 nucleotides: TGTGCCAGCAGCCAAGAGTTCCCCTCAACTAATGAAAAACTGTTTTTT. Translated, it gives CASSQEFPSTNEKLFF.

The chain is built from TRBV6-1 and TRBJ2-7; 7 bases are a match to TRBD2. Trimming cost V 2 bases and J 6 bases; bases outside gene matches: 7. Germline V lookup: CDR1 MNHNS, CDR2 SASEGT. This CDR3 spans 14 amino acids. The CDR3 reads CASSESGTSFEQYF. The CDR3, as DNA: TGTGCCAGCAGTGAAAGCGGGACTTCTTTCGAGCAGTACTTC.

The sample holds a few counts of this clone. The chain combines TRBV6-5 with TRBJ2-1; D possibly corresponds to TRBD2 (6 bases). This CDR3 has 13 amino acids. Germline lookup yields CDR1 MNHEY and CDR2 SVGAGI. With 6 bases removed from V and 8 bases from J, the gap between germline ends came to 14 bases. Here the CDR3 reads CASSTPGADEQFF. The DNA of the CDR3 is TGTGCCAGCAGCACCCCGGGAGCGGATGAGCAGTTCTTC.

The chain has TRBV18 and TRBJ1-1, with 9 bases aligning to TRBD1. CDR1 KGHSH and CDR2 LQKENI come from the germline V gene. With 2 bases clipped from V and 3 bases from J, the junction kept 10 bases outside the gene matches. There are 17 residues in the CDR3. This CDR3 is CASSPVGTGRGYTEAFF. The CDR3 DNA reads TGTGCCAGCTCACCAGTTGGGACAGGGAGGGGGTACACTGAAGCTTTCTTT.

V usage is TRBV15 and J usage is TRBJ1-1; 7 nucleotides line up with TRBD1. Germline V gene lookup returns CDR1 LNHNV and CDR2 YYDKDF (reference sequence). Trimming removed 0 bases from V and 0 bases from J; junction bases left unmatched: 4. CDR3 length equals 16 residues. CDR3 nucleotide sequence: TGTGCCACCAGCAGAGATAAAACAGGGGTGAACACTGAAGCTTTCTTT. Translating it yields CATSRDKTGVNTEAFF.

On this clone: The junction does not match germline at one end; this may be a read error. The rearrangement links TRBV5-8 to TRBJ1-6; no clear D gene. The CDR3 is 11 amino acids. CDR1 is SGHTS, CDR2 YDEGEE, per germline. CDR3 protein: CASSLGRPLDF. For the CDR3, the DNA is TGTGCCAGCAGCTTGGGGCGGCCCTTGGACTTT.

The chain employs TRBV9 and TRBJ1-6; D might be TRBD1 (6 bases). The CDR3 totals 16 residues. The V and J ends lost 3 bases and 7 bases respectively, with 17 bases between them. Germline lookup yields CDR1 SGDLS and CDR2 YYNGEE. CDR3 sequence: CASSGDRDTPNSPLHF. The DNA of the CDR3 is TGTGCCAGCAGCGGAGACCGGGACACCCCCAATTCACCCCTCCACTTT.

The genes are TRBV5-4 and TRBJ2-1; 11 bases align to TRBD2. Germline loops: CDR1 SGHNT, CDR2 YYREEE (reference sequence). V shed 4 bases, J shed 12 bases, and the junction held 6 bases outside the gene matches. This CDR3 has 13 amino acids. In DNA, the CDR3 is TGTGCCAGCAGCCCTGTAGCGGGGGGGTTGCAGTTCTTC. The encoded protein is CASSPVAGGLQFF.

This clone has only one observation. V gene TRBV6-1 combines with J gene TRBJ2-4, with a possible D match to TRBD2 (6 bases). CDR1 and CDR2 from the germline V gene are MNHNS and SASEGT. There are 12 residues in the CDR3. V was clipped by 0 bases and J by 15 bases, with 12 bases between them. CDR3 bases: TGTGCCAGCAGTGAAGCGGCCGAGGAGGGGTACTTC. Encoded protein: CASSEAAEEGYF.

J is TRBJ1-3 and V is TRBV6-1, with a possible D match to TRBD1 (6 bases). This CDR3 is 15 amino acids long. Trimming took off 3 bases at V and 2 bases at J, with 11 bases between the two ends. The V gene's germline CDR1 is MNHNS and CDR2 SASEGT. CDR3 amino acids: CASSDRTEPGNTIYF. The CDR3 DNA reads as TGTGCCAGCAGTGACCGGACAGAACCTGGAAACACCATATATTTT.

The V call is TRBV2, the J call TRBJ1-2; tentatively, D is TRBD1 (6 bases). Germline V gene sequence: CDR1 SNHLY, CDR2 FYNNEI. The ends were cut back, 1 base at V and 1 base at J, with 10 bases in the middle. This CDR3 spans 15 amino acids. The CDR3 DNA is TGTGCCAGCAGTGAAGTGGACAGCCTTAACTATGGCTACACCTTC. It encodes CASSEVDSLNYGYTF.

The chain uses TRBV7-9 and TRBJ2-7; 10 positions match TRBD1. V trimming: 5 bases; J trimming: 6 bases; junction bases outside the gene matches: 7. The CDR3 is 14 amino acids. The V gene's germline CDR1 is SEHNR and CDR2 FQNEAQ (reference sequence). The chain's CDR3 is CASSKPGQGPEQYF. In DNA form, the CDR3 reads TGTGCCAGCAGCAAACCGGGACAGGGGCCCGAGCAGTACTTC.

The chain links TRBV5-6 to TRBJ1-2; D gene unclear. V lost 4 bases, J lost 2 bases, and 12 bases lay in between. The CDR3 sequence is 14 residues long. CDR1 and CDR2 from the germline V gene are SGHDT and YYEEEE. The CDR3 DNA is TGTGCCAGCAGCGACGTACAGTCGAACTATGGCTACACCTTC. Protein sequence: CASSDVQSNYGYTF.

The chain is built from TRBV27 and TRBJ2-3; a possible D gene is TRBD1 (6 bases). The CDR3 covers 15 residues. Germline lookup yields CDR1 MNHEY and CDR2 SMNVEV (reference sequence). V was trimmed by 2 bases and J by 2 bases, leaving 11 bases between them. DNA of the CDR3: TGTGCCAGCAGTTTACCAGGGGCTACCACAGATACGCAGTATTTT. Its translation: CASSLPGATTDTQYF.

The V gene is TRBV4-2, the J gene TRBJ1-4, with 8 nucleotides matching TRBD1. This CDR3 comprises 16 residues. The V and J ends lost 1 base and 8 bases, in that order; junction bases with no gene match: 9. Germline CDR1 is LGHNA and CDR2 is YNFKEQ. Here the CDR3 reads CASSQVQGAREEKLFF. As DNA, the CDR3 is TGTGCCAGCAGCCAAGTTCAGGGGGCTCGTGAAGAAAAACTGTTTTTT.

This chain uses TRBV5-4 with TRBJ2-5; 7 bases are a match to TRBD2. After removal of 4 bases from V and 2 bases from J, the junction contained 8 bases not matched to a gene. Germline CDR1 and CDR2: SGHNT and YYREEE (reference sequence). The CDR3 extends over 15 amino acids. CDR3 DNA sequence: TGTGCCAGCAGCCCAGGGCGGGGGTGGCAAGAGACCCAGTACTTC. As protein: CASSPGRGWQETQYF. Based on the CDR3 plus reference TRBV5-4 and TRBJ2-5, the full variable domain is ETGVTQSPTHLIKTRGQQVTLRCSSQSGHNTVSWYQQALGQGPQFIFQYYREEENGRGNFPPRFSGLQFPNYSSELNVNALELDDSALYLCASSPGRGWQETQYFGPGTRLLVL.

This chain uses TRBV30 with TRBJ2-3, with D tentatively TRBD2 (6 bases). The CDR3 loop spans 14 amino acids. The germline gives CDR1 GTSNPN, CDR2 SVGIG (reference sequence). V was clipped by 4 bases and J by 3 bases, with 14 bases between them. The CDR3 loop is CAWILPGGTDTQYF. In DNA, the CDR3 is TGTGCCTGGATTCTCCCCGGGGGTACAGATACGCAGTATTTT.

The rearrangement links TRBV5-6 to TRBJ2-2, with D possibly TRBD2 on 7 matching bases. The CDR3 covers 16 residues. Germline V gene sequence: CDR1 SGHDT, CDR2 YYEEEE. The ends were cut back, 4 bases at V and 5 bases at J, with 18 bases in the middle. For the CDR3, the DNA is TGTGCCAGCAGCGAGGGGGGGGCGCCGTCTACCGGGGAGCTGTTTTTT. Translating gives CASSEGGAPSTGELFF.

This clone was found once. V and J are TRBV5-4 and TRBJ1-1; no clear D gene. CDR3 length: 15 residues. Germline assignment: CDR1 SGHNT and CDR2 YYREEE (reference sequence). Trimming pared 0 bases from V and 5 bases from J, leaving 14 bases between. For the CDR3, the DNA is TGTGCCAGCAGCTTGGTAGAGCGAGGCGGGACTGAAGCTTTCTTT. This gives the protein CASSLVERGGTEAFF.

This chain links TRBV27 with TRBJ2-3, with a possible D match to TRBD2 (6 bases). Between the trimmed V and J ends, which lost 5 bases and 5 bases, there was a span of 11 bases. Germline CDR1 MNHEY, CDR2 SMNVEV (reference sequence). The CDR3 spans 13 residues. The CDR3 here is CASSPNGGDTQYF. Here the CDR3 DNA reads TGTGCCAGCAGTCCCAACGGGGGAGATACGCAGTATTTT.

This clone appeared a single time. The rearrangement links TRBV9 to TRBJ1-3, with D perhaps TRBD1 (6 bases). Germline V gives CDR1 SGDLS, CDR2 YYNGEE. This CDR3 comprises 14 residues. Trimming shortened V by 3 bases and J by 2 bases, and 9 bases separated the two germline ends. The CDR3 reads CASSASGAGNTIYF. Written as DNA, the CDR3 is TGTGCCAGCAGCGCCTCAGGGGCTGGAAACACCATATATTTT.

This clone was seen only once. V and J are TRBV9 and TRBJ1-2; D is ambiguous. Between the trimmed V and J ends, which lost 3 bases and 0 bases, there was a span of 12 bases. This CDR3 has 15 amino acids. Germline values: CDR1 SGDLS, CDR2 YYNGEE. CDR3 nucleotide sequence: TGTGCCAGCAGCGAAAACAGTGCCCCTAACTATGGCTACACCTTC. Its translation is CASSENSAPNYGYTF. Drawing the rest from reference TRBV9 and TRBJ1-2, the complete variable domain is DSGVTQTPKHLITATGQRVTLRCSPRSGDLSVYWYQQSLDQGLQFLIQYYNGEERAKGNILERFSAQQFPDLHSELNLSSLELGDSALYFCASSENSAPNYGYTFGSGTRLTVV.

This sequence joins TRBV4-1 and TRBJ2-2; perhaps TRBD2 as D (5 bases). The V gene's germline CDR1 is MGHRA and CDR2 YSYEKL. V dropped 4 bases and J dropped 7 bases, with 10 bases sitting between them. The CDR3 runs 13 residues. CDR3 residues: CASSPPGSGELFF. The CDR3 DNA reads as TGCGCCAGCAGCCCTCCGGGGAGCGGGGAGCTGTTTTTT.

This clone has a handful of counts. CDR3 sequence: CASRDTGETNEQFF. The CDR3 DNA is TGTGCCAGCAGGGATACAGGGGAGACAAATGAGCAGTTCTTC. The chain joins TRBV6-1 to TRBJ2-1; 7 positions match TRBD1. The trim removed 6 bases at V and 7 bases at J, leaving 9 bases unmatched. CDR1 is MNHNS and CDR2 is SASEGT in the germline V gene. This CDR3 has 14 amino acids.